These T cell receptor beta chains were read from a single sample in a study of CD8 T cells in ankylosing spondylitis. TCRdb re-analysed the 5' RACE reads in MiXCR, keeping a single row per CDR3 protein. The sample includes approximately 60,000 distinct CDR3 sequences, approximately 5.7% of them seen just once. The sample was synovial fluid, either unsorted or a sorted T cell fraction (not recorded which). The receptors shown here come from a male donor with ankylosing spondylitis. Each CDR3 is given with its conserved first and last residue. The D gene is left open where the match is weak. Clone size appears in some rows only: once, few, many, or a class for an expanded clone.

d_call	j_call	clone_size	v_call	cdr3_aa	cdr3_nt
.	TRBJ1-5	few	TRBV28	CASRGGGNQPQHF	TGTGCCAGCAGGGGAGGTGGAAATCAGCCCCAGCATTTT
.	TRBJ1-2	few	TRBV12-3/TRBV12-4	CASSLILAGNGYTF	TGTGCCAGCAGTTTAATCTTGGCAGGGAATGGCTACACCTTC
.	TRBJ1-1	many	TRBV10-3	CAIKGQANTEAFF	TGTGCCATCAAGGGGCAGGCGAACACTGAAGCTTTCTTT
TRBD1	TRBJ2-7	.	TRBV28	CASRTGGIYEQYF	TGTGCCAGCAGGACAGGGGGCATCTACGAGCAGTACTTC
.	TRBJ2-2	many	TRBV12-3/TRBV12-4	CASSLPRAGRQYDTGELFF	TGTGCCAGCAGTTTACCTCGGGCAGGCCGACAGTATGACACCGGGGAGCTGTTTTTT
.	TRBJ1-5	many	TRBV12-3/TRBV12-4	CASSQDGNSNQPQHF	TGTGCCAGCAGCCAGGACGGAAATAGCAATCAGCCCCAGCATTTT
TRBD2	TRBJ2-7	many	TRBV5-1	CASSSTRRGSGTSEYYEQYF	TGCGCCAGCAGCAGCACCCGAAGGGGTTCCGGGACTAGCGAGTACTACGAGCAGTACTTC
.	TRBJ2-4	many	TRBV20-1	CSARDPTGSGNIQYF	TGCAGTGCTAGAGATCCTACTGGCAGCGGGAACATTCAGTACTTC
.	TRBJ2-3	.	TRBV6-1	CASSARRLGYSTDTQYF	TGTGCCAGCAGCGCGAGGCGACTAGGTTATAGCACAGATACGCAGTATTTT
.	TRBJ2-1	many	TRBV28	CASSLSAAQQFF	TGTGCCAGCAGCCTAAGCGCCGCCCAGCAGTTCTTC
TRBD2	TRBJ2-1	few	TRBV6-2/TRBV6-3	CASSYRKAGGPREQFF	TGTGCCAGCAGTTACCGGAAAGCGGGAGGGCCTCGTGAGCAGTTCTTC
.	TRBJ2-1	.	TRBV19	CASSRLRLARTYNEQFF	TGTGCCAGTAGTCGACTTAGACTCGCACGCACCTACAATGAGCAGTTCTTC
.	TRBJ2-2	many	TRBV12-3/TRBV12-4	CASTPQRIAATGELFF	TGTGCCAGCACCCCGCAGAGGATAGCAGCCACCGGGGAGCTGTTTTTT
TRBD1	TRBJ2-2	few	TRBV19	CASSRDRGLTGELFF	TGTGCCAGTAGTAGGGACAGGGGGCTGACCGGGGAGCTGTTTTTT
.	TRBJ1-1	few	TRBV19	CASSGGAVGTEAFF	TGTGCCAGTAGTGGCGGGGCGGTGGGCACTGAAGCTTTCTTT
.	TRBJ2-7	many	TRBV7-2	CASSTQGGGATYEQYF	TGTGCCAGCAGCACTCAAGGGGGGGGCGCAACCTACGAGCAGTACTTC
.	TRBJ1-1	.	TRBV21-1	CASSKGWTELRDAFF	TGTGCCAGCAGCAAAGGCTGGACAGAACTCCGTGATGCTTTCTTT
.	TRBJ1-1	many	TRBV28	CASSFLAGWDSEAFF	TGTGCCAGCAGTTTCCTTGCCGGGTGGGACTCTGAAGCTTTCTTT
TRBD1	TRBJ2-3	many	TRBV24-1	CATSDADRVADTQYF	TGTGCCACCAGTGATGCCGACAGGGTAGCAGATACGCAGTATTTT
.	TRBJ2-3	many	TRBV5-1	CASSLVRLQGTDTQYF	TGCGCCAGCAGCTTGGTCCGTTTGCAGGGCACAGATACGCAGTATTTT
TRBD2	TRBJ2-4	many	TRBV3-1	CASSQDRSGGAGDIQYF	TGTGCCAGCAGCCAAGATCGGAGCGGGGGTGCGGGGGACATTCAGTACTTC
TRBD2	TRBJ2-7	few	TRBV2	CASHASTGPAGGTYEQYF	TGTGCCAGCCACGCTTCGACAGGGCCAGCGGGAGGCACCTACGAGCAGTACTTC
.	TRBJ2-7	many	TRBV11-2	CASSLGSVGEQYF	TGTGCCAGCAGCTTAGGCTCCGTTGGTGAGCAGTACTTC
.	TRBJ1-1	.	TRBV10-3	CAISDMQGVRNTEAFF	TGTGCCATCAGTGATATGCAGGGTGTACGGAACACTGAAGCTTTCTTT
TRBD2	TRBJ2-7	many	TRBV30	CAWSLGEGEQYF	TGTGCCTGGAGTCTAGGGGAGGGCGAGCAGTACTTC
.	TRBJ1-1	many	TRBV10-3	CATRQSSTEAFF	TGTGCCACGAGACAGAGCAGCACTGAAGCTTTCTTT
TRBD1	TRBJ1-5	few	TRBV5-6	CASSLAGTGTRPQHF	TGTGCCAGCAGCTTGGCCGGGACAGGGACGCGGCCCCAGCATTTT
.	TRBJ2-5	many	TRBV18	CASSPRELQETQYF	TGTGCCAGCTCACCAAGGGAGTTACAAGAGACCCAGTACTTC
TRBD1	TRBJ1-2	many	TRBV7-9	CASSPDRSYGYTF	TGTGCCAGCAGCCCGGACAGGTCTTATGGCTACACCTTC
.	TRBJ2-1	once	TRBV6-4	CASSDSWGPGNEQFF	TGTGCCAGCAGTGACTCGTGGGGCCCTGGCAATGAGCAGTTCTTC
.	TRBJ1-4	many	TRBV15	CATDPGDNEKLFF	TGTGCCACCGATCCCGGAGATAATGAAAAACTGTTTTTT
.	TRBJ1-3	.	TRBV3-1	CASSQESFGNTTYF	TGTGCCAGCAGCCAAGAATCGTTTGGAAACACCACATATTTT
.	TRBJ2-1	few	TRBV2	CASTNLGLLALNNEQFF	TGTGCCAGCACTAACTTGGGCCTCCTAGCGCTCAACAATGAGCAGTTCTTC
.	TRBJ2-5	many	TRBV7-3	CASSLTSMGSGETQYF	TGTGCCAGCAGCTTAACCTCCATGGGCAGTGGCGAGACCCAGTACTTC
.	TRBJ1-1	.	TRBV6-2/TRBV6-3	CASSLGTRAFF	TGTGCCAGCAGTCTAGGGACAAGAGCTTTCTTT
.	TRBJ1-2	few	TRBV28	CAGGRGTRGIYGYTF	TGTGCCGGGGGGAGGGGAACACGAGGGATCTATGGCTACACCTTC
.	TRBJ1-2	many	TRBV20-1	CSAPMSGGHYGYTF	TGCAGTGCTCCCATGAGCGGAGGACACTATGGCTACACCTTC
TRBD1	TRBJ1-3	few	TRBV2	CASSAGQQSGNTIYF	TGTGCCAGCAGCGCGGGACAGCAATCTGGAAACACCATATATTTT
.	TRBJ2-2	few	TRBV7-6	CASSFRQAPNTGELFF	TGTGCCAGCAGCTTCCGACAGGCTCCAAACACCGGGGAGCTGTTTTTT
TRBD2	TRBJ2-7	many	TRBV7-6	CASSETGTSYEQYF	TGTGCCAGCAGCGAAACCGGGACTAGCTACGAGCAGTACTTC
.	TRBJ2-2	many	TRBV25-1	CASSGGVGNTGELFF	TGTGCCAGCAGTGGGGGGGTCGGGAACACCGGGGAGCTGTTTTTT
.	TRBJ2-6	many	TRBV28	CASSYTGYSGANVLTF	TGTGCCAGCAGTTATACAGGGTACTCTGGGGCCAACGTCCTGACTTTC
.	TRBJ2-1	many	TRBV7-2	CASSFQRVSRNEQFF	TGTGCCAGCAGCTTCCAGCGGGTGAGTCGGAATGAGCAGTTCTTC
TRBD1	TRBJ2-3	.	TRBV7-3	CASRMGQGVADTQYF	TGTGCCAGCAGGATGGGGCAGGGGGTGGCAGATACGCAGTATTTT
TRBD1	TRBJ2-1	few	TRBV5-4	CASSLGTGVDEQFF	TGTGCCAGCAGCTTGGGGACAGGGGTCGATGAGCAGTTCTTC
TRBD1	TRBJ2-1	many	TRBV28	CASTTGVDEQFF	TGTGCCAGCACGACAGGGGTTGATGAGCAGTTCTTC